The 22 T cell receptor beta chains given below trace back to one sample, sequenced in a study of shared clonotypes between healthy human individuals. Clones were sequenced by immunoSEQ multiplex PCR, and TCRdb holds only the in-frame ones, with some missing. The sample yields 600,000 to 750,000 clones, about three quarters seen once. The sample comprised memory CD4+ T cells sorted from blood. Subset defined: CD45RA-negative fraction. The receptors derive from a woman in her 30s in good health.

This sequence joins TRBV25-1 and TRBJ2-3; D is unclear. CDR1 and CDR2 from the germline V gene are MGHDK and SYGVNS. CDR3 length: 17 residues. Trimming removed 4 bases at V and 0 bases at J, with 17 bases between. The CDR3 loop is CASSAPKKGSSTDTQYF. The CDR3 bases are TGTGCCAGCAGTGCCCCAAAAAAGGGCTCTAGCACAGATACGCAGTATTTT.

The chain couples TRBV28 to TRBJ2-5; D is unclear. Germline V lookup: CDR1 MDHEN, CDR2 SYDVKM. This CDR3 comprises 12 residues. Trimming cost V 5 bases and J 5 bases, with 9 bases left between them. CDR3 sequence: CASSGRRETQYF. DNA for the CDR3: TGTGCCAGCAGTGGTCGAAGGGAGACCCAGTACTTC.

This chain uses TRBV2 with TRBJ2-3; no firm D call. CDR3 length equals 14 residues. Germline CDR1 SNHLY, CDR2 FYNNEI. V lost 4 bases, J lost 6 bases, and 14 bases lay in between. The CDR3 reads CASSATTMMDTQYF. CDR3 DNA: TGTGCCAGCAGTGCGACAACGATGATGGATACGCAGTATTTT.

The genes are TRBV6-5 and TRBJ2-1, with D possibly being TRBD2 (6 bases). Germline values: CDR1 MNHEY, CDR2 SVGAGI. The V end lost 5 bases, the J end lost 9 bases, and 11 bases lay between the germline ends. CDR3 length: 12 residues. Here the CDR3 reads CASSARGFEQFF. CDR3 coding DNA: TGTGCCAGCAGTGCCCGGGGGTTTGAGCAGTTCTTC.

In this sample, this clone turned up once. The same CDR3 is also encoded by other DNA sequences in this sample. The V gene is TRBV28, the J gene TRBJ2-7; 9 bases map to TRBD1. The germline CDR1 and CDR2 sequences are MDHEN and SYDVKM. J gave up 3 bases and V 4 bases, and 1 base lay outside the gene matches. CDR3 size: 13 residues. The CDR3 loop reads CASSSGQGYEQYF. The CDR3 nucleotides are TGTGCCAGCAGTTCGGGACAGGGCTACGAGCAGTACTTC. Variable domain in full (rest from reference TRBV28 and TRBJ2-7): DVKVTQSSRYLVKRTGEKVFLECVQDMDHENMFWYRQDPGLGLRLIYFSYDVKMKEKGDIPEGYSVSREKKERFSLILESASTNQTSMYLCASSSGQGYEQYFGPGTRLTVT.

The V and J genes are TRBV28 and TRBJ1-2, with a weak D call TRBD1 (6 bases). The germline V gene has CDR1 MDHEN and CDR2 SYDVKM. Trimming took 2 bases from V and 8 from J, leaving 12 bases between them. The CDR3 extends over 13 amino acids. CDR3 nucleotides: TGTGCCAGCAGTTTACAGGGGACGAGGGGCTACACCTTC. It yields the protein CASSLQGTRGYTF.

A remark on this clone: A much larger clone lies one base from this, so it may be a read error. Other DNA sequences in this sample translate to the same CDR3. The V call is TRBV28, the J call TRBJ2-7, with 7 nucleotides matching TRBD2. The CDR3 loop spans 15 amino acids. CDR1 and CDR2 (germline): MDHEN, SYDVKM. DNA for the CDR3: TGTGCCAGCAGTTTAAACGGTTGGCGGGGGTACGAACAGTACTTC. It specifies CASSLNGWRGYEQYF.

This chain connects TRBV7-2 to TRBJ2-3, with TRBD2 identical over 13 bases. This CDR3 is 18 amino acids long. Germline V gene sequence: CDR1 SGHTA, CDR2 FQGNSA. Unmatched junction bases numbered 6, after V lost 3 bases and J lost 0 bases. CDR3 nucleotide sequence: TGTGCCAGCAGCTTCGCGAAACTAGCGGGAGGGAGCACAGATACGCAGTATTTT. Protein product: CASSFAKLAGGSTDTQYF.

To note about this clone: A single base separates this from a much larger clone, so it may be a read error. The chain links TRBV27 to TRBJ2-1; unclear D gene. With 3 bases removed from V and 4 bases from J, the gap between germline ends came to 1 base. The CDR3 covers 11 residues. Germline CDR1 and CDR2: MNHEY and SMNVEV (reference sequence). CDR3 protein: CASSFYNEQFF. CDR3 nucleotides: TGTGCCAGCAGTTTTTACAATGAGCAGTTCTTC.

This chain links TRBV6-1 with TRBJ2-5; TRBD1 might be the D (5 bases). CDR1 is MNHNS and CDR2 is SASEGT in the germline V gene. Trimming took off 7 bases at V and 5 bases at J, with 14 bases between the two ends. CDR3 length: 13 residues. The CDR3 nucleotides are TGTGCCAGCATTAGGGGCTCAGGGGAGACCCAGTACTTC. This gives the protein CASIRGSGETQYF.

This chain uses TRBV28 with TRBJ2-3; D possibly corresponds to TRBD2 (6 bases). The CDR3 runs 16 residues. Germline-derived CDR1 and CDR2 are MDHEN and SYDVKM. V dropped 5 bases and J dropped 2 bases, with 17 bases sitting between them. CDR3 protein: CASSVPGLSPTDTQYF. CDR3 nucleotide sequence: TGTGCCAGCAGTGTGCCGGGACTCTCCCCCACAGATACGCAGTATTTT.

The V gene is TRBV2, the J gene TRBJ2-3, with D possibly matching TRBD1 (6 bases). The CDR3 is 14 residues long. Trimming removed 5 bases from V and 2 bases from J, with 11 bases in between. From germline, CDR1 is SNHLY and CDR2 FYNNEI. The CDR3 spells CASSPQGYTDTQYF. The DNA for the CDR3 is TGTGCCAGCAGTCCGCAGGGGTACACAGATACGCAGTATTTT.

The chain links TRBV11-2 to TRBJ1-5; TRBD1 might be the D (6 bases). Between the trimmed V and J ends, which lost 9 bases and 5 bases, there was a span of 14 bases. CDR3 length equals 13 residues. Per germline, CDR1 SGHAT and CDR2 FQNNGV. This CDR3 is CASSGTLYQPQHF. The CDR3 DNA sequence: TGTGCCAGTTCCGGGACACTTTATCAGCCCCAGCATTTT. Full variable domain (missing parts from reference TRBV11-2 and TRBJ1-5): EAGVAQSPRYKIIEKRQSVAFWCNPISGHATLYWYQQILGQGPKLLIQFQNNGVVDDSQLPKDRFSAERLKGVDSTLKIQPAKLEDSAVYLCASSGTLYQPQHFGDGTRLSIL.

Ten or more counts support this clone. This CDR3 is also generated by other DNA sequences in the sample. The V call is TRBV5-1, the J call TRBJ2-1; D remains unclear. This CDR3 has 14 amino acids. Trimming shortened V by 5 bases and J by 4 bases, and 13 bases separated the two germline ends. In germline, CDR1 is SGHRS, CDR2 YFSETQ. CDR3 nucleotide sequence: TGCGCCAGCAGATCTGCGGAGACTTACAATGAGCAGTTCTTC. It is translated as CASRSAETYNEQFF.

As regards this clone: The same CDR3 arises from other DNA sequences in this sample as well. This chain joins TRBV18 and TRBJ2-1; a possible D gene is TRBD2 (6 bases). V dropped 5 bases and J dropped 0 bases, with 8 bases sitting between them. The germline CDR1 and CDR2 sequences are KGHSH and LQKENI. The CDR3 sequence is 14 residues long. The CDR3 coding sequence is TGTGCCAGCTCAAGGGACTCCTCCTACAATGAGCAGTTCTTC. It codes for CASSRDSSYNEQFF.

The chain joins TRBV14 to TRBJ2-1, with unresolved D. The CDR3 loop spans 14 amino acids. V was cut by 2 bases and J by 6 bases, with 11 bases left in between. Per the germline V gene, CDR1 is SGHDN and CDR2 is FVKESK. The CDR3 DNA reads as TGTGCCAGCAGCCAACTAACGGGCGGCAATGAGCAGTTCTTC. This sequence encodes CASSQLTGGNEQFF.

This rearrangement joins TRBV27 to TRBJ2-7; 9 nucleotides match TRBD2. The germline CDR1 and CDR2 sequences are MNHEY and SMNVEV (reference sequence). This CDR3 has 13 residues. V trimming: 6 bases; J trimming: 3 bases; junction bases outside the gene matches: 3. The CDR3 bases are TGTGCCAGCAGGGGGACTAGCAGCTACGAGCAGTACTTC. Protein sequence: CASRGTSSYEQYF.

V is TRBV5-1 and J is TRBJ2-5; 7 positions match TRBD1. Trimming cost V 4 bases and J 4 bases; bases outside gene matches: 7. Germline V lookup: CDR1 SGHRS, CDR2 YFSETQ. The CDR3 is 14 residues long. CDR3 sequence reads: CASSGGTEGETQYF. DNA of the CDR3: TGCGCCAGCAGCGGTGGGACAGAGGGAGAGACCCAGTACTTC.

The V call is TRBV7-8, the J call TRBJ2-1; D is undetermined. Germline CDR1 SGHVS, CDR2 FQNEAQ. V was shortened by 5 bases and J by 1 base, with 15 bases between the two germline ends. The CDR3 extends over 16 amino acids. The CDR3 nucleotides are TGTGCCAGCAGCCGCGAAGTCCCCGCGTCCTACAATGAGCAGTTCTTC. It encodes CASSREVPASYNEQFF.

V and J are TRBV28 and TRBJ2-7; TRBD2 matches 11 bases. Germline V gene lookup returns CDR1 MDHEN and CDR2 SYDVKM. CDR3 size: 15 residues. Germline trimming cut 6 bases from V and 3 bases from J; bases unmatched to any gene: 7. The CDR3 spells CASSLTSGTDYEQYF. In nucleotides, the CDR3 is TGTGCCAGCAGCTTGACTAGCGGGACCGACTACGAGCAGTACTTC. The full variable domain, with the rest looked up from reference TRBV28 and TRBJ2-7, is DVKVTQSSRYLVKRTGEKVFLECVQDMDHENMFWYRQDPGLGLRLIYFSYDVKMKEKGDIPEGYSVSREKKERFSLILESASTNQTSMYLCASSLTSGTDYEQYFGPGTRLTVT.

The chain has TRBV5-6 and TRBJ2-7, with 7 bases matching TRBD1. Germline CDR1 and CDR2: SGHDT and YYEEEE. The length of the CDR3 is 16 residues. V shed 4 bases, J shed 0 bases, and the junction held 10 bases outside the gene matches. The CDR3 bases are TGTGCCAGCAGCCGGGCCCGGACAGGTTACTCCTACGAGCAGTACTTC. Protein: CASSRARTGYSYEQYF.

The CDR3 here is CASSLEGYSYEQYF. The CDR3 DNA reads as TGTGCCAGCAGCTTAGAGGGATACTCCTACGAGCAGTACTTC. The chain uses TRBV7-8 and TRBJ2-7; no clear D gene. CDR3 length equals 14 residues. V was trimmed by 1 base and J by 0 bases, leaving 7 bases between them. Germline V gene data show CDR1 as SGHVS and CDR2 as FQNEAQ.